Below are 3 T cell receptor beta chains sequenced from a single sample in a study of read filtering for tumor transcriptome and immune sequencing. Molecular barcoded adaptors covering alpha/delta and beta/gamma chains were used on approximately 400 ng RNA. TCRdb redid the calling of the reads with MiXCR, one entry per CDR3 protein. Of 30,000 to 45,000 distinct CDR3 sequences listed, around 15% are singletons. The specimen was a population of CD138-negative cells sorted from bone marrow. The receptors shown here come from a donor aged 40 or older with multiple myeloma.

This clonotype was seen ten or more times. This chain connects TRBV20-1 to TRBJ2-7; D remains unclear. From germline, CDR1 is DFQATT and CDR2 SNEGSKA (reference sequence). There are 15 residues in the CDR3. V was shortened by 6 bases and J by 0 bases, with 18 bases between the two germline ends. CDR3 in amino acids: CSALNPTLSSYEQYF. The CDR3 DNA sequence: TGCAGTGCCCTCAACCCGACACTGAGCTCCTACGAGCAGTACTTC.

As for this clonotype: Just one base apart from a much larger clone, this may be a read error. As DNA, the CDR3 is TGTGCCAGCAGTTACCGGGACAGGGGCACCGGGGAGCTGTTTTTT. It encodes CASSYRDRGTGELFF. This chain links TRBV28 with TRBJ2-2; 10 bases fit TRBD1. V trimming: 4 bases; J trimming: 4 bases; junction bases outside the gene matches: 3. Germline CDR1 reads MDHEN; CDR2 reads SYDVKM. The CDR3 consists of 15 residues.

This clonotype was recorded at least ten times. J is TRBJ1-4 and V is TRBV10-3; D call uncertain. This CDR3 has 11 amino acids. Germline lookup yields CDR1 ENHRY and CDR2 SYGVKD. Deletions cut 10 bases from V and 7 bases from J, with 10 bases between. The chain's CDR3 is CATATGEKLFF. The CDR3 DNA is TGTGCCACCGCAACGGGTGAAAAACTGTTTTTT.